The sequence of this TCR beta chain was determined in a study of T-cell memory formation after mild COVID-19. TCRdb itself ran the 5' RACE reads through MiXCR, one entry per CDR3 protein. The sample holds some 350,000 distinct CDR3 sequences, 10% to 15% seen once. Germline V lookup: CDR1 SQVTM, CDR2 ANQGSEA. The CDR3 has 12 amino acids. Trimming removed 1 base from V and 6 bases from J, with 7 bases in between. The sequence came from a man between 18 and 29 years old who had mild COVID-19 (a few samples of this study predate the infection). Cell type and time point are not known. Sequencing input: PBMCs or a T cell subset sorted from them (not recorded which). V usage is TRBV29-1 and J usage is TRBJ2-1; the D gene is possibly TRBD1 (6 bases). CDR3 coding DNA: TGCAGCGTTGAAGTCAGGGGCAATGAGCAGTTCTTC. It encodes CSVEVRGNEQFF.